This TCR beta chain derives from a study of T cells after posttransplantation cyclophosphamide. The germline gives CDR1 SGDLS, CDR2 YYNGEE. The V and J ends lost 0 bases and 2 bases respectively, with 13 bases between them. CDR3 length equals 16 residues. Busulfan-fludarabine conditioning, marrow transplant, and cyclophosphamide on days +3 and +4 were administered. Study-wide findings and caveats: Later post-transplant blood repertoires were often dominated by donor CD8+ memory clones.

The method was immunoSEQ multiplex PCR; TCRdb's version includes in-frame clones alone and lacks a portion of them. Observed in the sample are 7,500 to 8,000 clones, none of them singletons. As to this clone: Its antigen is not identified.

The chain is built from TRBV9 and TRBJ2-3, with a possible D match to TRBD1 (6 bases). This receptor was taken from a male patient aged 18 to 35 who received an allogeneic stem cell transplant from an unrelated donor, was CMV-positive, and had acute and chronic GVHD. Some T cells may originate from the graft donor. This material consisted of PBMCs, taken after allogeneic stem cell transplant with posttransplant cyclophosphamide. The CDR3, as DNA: TGTGCCAGCAGCGTAGCAGGGGCAGGGCCCACAGATACGCAGTATTTT. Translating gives CASSVAGAGPTDTQYF.